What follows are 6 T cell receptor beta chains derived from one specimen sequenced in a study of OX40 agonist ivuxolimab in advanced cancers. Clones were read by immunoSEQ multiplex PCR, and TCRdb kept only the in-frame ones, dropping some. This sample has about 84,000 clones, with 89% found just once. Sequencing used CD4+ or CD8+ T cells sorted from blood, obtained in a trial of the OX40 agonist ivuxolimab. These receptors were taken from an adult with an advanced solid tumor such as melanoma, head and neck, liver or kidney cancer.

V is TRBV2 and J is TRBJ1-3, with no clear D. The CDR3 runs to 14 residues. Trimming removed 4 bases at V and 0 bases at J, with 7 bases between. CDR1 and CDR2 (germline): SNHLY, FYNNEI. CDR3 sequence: CASSVSFSGNTIYF. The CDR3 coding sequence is TGTGCCAGCAGTGTCTCATTCTCTGGAAACACCATATATTTT. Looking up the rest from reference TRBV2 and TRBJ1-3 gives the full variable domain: EPEVTQTPSHQVTQMGQEVILRCVPISNHLYFYWYRQILGQKVEFLVSFYNNEISEKSEIFDDQFSVERPDGSNFTLKIRSTKLEDSAMYFCASSVSFSGNTIYFGEGSWLTVV.

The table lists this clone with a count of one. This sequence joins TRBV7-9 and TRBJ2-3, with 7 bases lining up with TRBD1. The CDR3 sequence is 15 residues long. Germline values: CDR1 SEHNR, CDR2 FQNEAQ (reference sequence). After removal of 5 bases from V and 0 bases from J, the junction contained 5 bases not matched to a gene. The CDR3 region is CASSTWTGSTDTQYF. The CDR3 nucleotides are TGTGCCAGCAGCACGTGGACAGGAAGCACAGATACGCAGTATTTT.

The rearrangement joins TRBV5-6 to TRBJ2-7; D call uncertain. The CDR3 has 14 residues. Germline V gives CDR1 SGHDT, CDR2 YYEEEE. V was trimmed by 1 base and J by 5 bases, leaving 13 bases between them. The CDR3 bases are TGTGCCAGCAGCTTGCCCAGAAGGGATCACGAGCAGTACTTC. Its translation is CASSLPRRDHEQYF.

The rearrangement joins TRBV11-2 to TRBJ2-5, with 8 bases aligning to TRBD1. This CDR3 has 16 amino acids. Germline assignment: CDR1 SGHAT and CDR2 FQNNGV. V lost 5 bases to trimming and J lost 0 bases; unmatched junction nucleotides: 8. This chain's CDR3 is CASSLDRGPDQETQYF. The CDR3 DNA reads TGTGCCAGCAGCCTTGACAGGGGACCTGACCAAGAGACCCAGTACTTC.

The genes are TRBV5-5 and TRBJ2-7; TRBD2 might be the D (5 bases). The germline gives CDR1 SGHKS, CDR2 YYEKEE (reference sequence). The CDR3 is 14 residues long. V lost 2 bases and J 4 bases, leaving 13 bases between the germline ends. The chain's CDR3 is CASSLAEPKYEQYV. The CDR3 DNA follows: TGTGCCAGCAGCTTAGCGGAGCCAAAGTACGAGCAGTACGTC.

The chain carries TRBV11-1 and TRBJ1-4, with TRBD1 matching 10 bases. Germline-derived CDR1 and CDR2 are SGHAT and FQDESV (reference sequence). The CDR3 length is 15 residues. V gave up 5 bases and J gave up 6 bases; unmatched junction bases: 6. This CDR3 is CASSQPGTGDEKLFF. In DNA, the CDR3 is TGTGCCAGCAGCCAACCCGGGACAGGGGATGAAAAACTGTTTTTT. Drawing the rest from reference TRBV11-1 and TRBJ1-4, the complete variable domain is EAEVAQSPRYKITEKSQAVAFWCDPISGHATLYWYRQILGQGPELLVQFQDESVVDDSQLPKDRFSAERLKGVDSTLKIQPAELGDSAMYLCASSQPGTGDEKLFFGSGTQLSVL.